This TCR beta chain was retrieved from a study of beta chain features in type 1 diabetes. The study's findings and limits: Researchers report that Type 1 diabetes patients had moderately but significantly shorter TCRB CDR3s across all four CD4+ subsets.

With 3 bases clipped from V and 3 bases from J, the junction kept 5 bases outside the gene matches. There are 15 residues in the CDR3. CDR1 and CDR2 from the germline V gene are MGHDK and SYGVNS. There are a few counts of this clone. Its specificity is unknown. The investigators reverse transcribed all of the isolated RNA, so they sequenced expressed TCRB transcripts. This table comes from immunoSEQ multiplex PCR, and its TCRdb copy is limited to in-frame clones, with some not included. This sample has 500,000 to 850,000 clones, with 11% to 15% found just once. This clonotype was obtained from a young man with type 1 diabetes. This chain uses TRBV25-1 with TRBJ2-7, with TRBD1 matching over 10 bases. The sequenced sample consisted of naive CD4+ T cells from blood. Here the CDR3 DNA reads TGTGCCAGCAGTGACCCCGGGACAGGGGACTACGAGCAGTACTTC. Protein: CASSDPGTGDYEQYF.